These 9 T cell receptor beta chains were all obtained from the same sample, sequenced in a study of post-analysis software for immune sequencing data. Their specific antigens are unknown. General study points: The five TRBV segments detected at higher frequency in patients than in controls included TRBV5-6, TRBV5-1 and TRBV20-1.

The library was made from cDNA and included unique molecular identifiers. TCRdb passed the PCR reads through MiXCR, listing each CDR3 protein once. The table has around 770,000 distinct CDR3 sequences, about 43% seen once; the top ten hold 4.9%. The source material was blood. The source is a girl aged 5 to 17 with multiple sclerosis.

This clonotype was seen just once. The chain links TRBV2 to TRBJ2-5; 10 nucleotides agree with TRBD2. CDR3 length: 15 residues. Germline loops: CDR1 SNHLY, CDR2 FYNNEI. Written as DNA, the CDR3 is TGTGTTCCCATCCCCGGAGCGGGAGGGCAAGAGACCCAGTACTTC. It specifies CVPIPGAGGQETQYF. The full variable domain, its missing parts supplied by reference TRBV2 and TRBJ2-5, is EPEVTQTPSHQVTQMGQEVILRCVPISNHLYFYWYRQILGQKVEFLVSFYNNEISEKSEIFDDQFSVERPDGSNFTLKIRSTKLEDSAMYFCVPIPGAGGQETQYFGPGTRLLVL.

The V and J genes are TRBV30 and TRBJ2-7; 7 positions agree with TRBD1. The trim removed 2 bases at V and 1 base at J, leaving 5 bases unmatched. CDR3 length: 14 amino acids. CDR1 and CDR2 from the germline V gene are GTSNPN and SVGIG (reference sequence). The DNA of the CDR3 is TGTGCCTGGAGTCCCCGGGACAGATCCTACGAGCAGTACTTC. This codes for CAWSPRDRSYEQYF.

This clonotype was detected only a few times. This chain joins TRBV7-2 and TRBJ2-5, with 9 positions matching TRBD2. The CDR3 is made up of 16 amino acids. CDR1 and CDR2 (germline): SGHTA, FQGNSA. The V and J ends lost 4 bases and 3 bases, in that order; junction bases with no gene match: 9. This CDR3 reads CASSSRRVAGEETQYF. The CDR3 bases are TGTGCCAGCAGCTCCCGACGCGTAGCGGGAGAAGAGACCCAGTACTTC.

In this sample, this clonotype turned up a few times. The CDR3 bases are TGTGCCAGCATCGTCGCGGGGAGTCAGTACTTC. It is translated as CASIVAGSQYF. V is TRBV11-2 and J is TRBJ2-4; D is possibly TRBD2 (6 bases). The germline V and J ends were trimmed by 7 bases and 12 bases, with 13 bases remaining between them. Germline CDR1 is SGHAT and CDR2 is FQNNGV. The CDR3 loop spans 11 amino acids.

The chain has TRBV15 and TRBJ2-7; D call uncertain. Germline loops: CDR1 LNHNV, CDR2 YYDKDF (reference sequence). This CDR3 comprises 14 residues. V was pared by 0 bases and J by 3 bases, with 9 bases between. CDR3 sequence: CATSRDAALYEQYF. The CDR3 bases are TGTGCCACCAGCAGAGATGCGGCCCTCTACGAGCAGTACTTC.

This chain uses TRBV28 with TRBJ2-1, with 7 bases lining up with TRBD1. Germline values: CDR1 MDHEN, CDR2 SYDVKM. J gave up 2 bases and V 5 bases, and 9 bases lay outside the gene matches. The CDR3 consists of 16 residues. CDR3 sequence reads: CASSLVVRGPYNEQFF. The DNA for the CDR3 is TGTGCCAGCAGTCTAGTGGTTAGGGGGCCCTACAATGAGCAGTTCTTC.

The J gene is TRBJ2-7, the V gene TRBV5-1, with 8 bases matching TRBD1. Trimming cost V 4 bases and J 3 bases; bases outside gene matches: 6. Germline lookup yields CDR1 SGHRS and CDR2 YFSETQ. The CDR3 is 14 amino acids. The CDR3 DNA reads as TGCGCCAGCAGCCTGGGACAGGTGAACTACGAGCAGTACTTC. Translating gives CASSLGQVNYEQYF.

This clonotype was detected only a few times. V and J are TRBV5-1 and TRBJ2-1; D possibly matches TRBD1 or TRBD2 (5 bases each). Germline CDR1 is SGHRS and CDR2 is YFSETQ. The CDR3 runs 13 residues. Trimming pared 8 bases from V and 6 bases from J, leaving 15 bases between. The CDR3 loop reads CASQNPGTNEQFF. The DNA for the CDR3 is TGCGCCAGTCAAAACCCCGGGACCAATGAGCAGTTCTTC.

This sequence joins TRBV27 and TRBJ1-5; 9 bases map to TRBD1. Germline values: CDR1 MNHEY, CDR2 SMNVEV (reference sequence). This CDR3 region has 15 residues. The V and J ends lost 8 bases and 2 bases, in that order; junction bases with no gene match: 7. Written as DNA, the CDR3 is TGTGCCAGCTGCGAACAGGGGGCAGGCAATCAGCCCCAGCATTTT. Protein sequence: CASCEQGAGNQPQHF.